The 27 T cell receptor beta chains below come from one sample, sequenced in a study of blood T cell repertoires in COVID-19. Some clones are missing from TCRdb's copy, which holds only in-frame ones; the method was immunoSEQ multiplex PCR. Here the sample spans 200,000 to 300,000 clones, around 83% being singletons. Material for sequencing was peripheral blood. Receptor source: a middle-aged man who had recovered from COVID-19.

The V and J genes are TRBV6-2 or TRBV6-3 and TRBJ1-1, with unresolved D. This CDR3 comprises 12 residues. With 6 bases removed from V and 7 bases from J, the gap between germline ends came to 12 bases. Germline CDR1 reads MNHEY; CDR2 reads SVGEGT. The CDR3 region is CASSHPRGEAFF. The DNA for the CDR3 is TGTGCCAGCAGCCATCCCCGGGGTGAAGCTTTCTTT.

The J gene is TRBJ2-1, the V gene TRBV9; D possibly corresponds to TRBD1 (7 bases). Trimming took off 3 bases at V and 5 bases at J, with 21 bases between the two ends. The CDR3 length is 17 residues. Germline lookup yields CDR1 SGDLS and CDR2 YYNGEE. CDR3 region: CASSATGVVAANNEQFF. CDR3 nucleotides: TGTGCCAGCAGCGCCACAGGGGTAGTAGCGGCAAACAATGAGCAGTTCTTC.

In this sample, this clone turned up once. V gene TRBV20-1 combines with J gene TRBJ2-5; D ambiguous. Trimming removed 3 bases from V and 7 bases from J, with 15 bases in between. Germline CDR1 is DFQATT and CDR2 is SNEGSKA (reference sequence). This CDR3 contains 13 residues. The CDR3 reads CSASPGSSGTQYF. As DNA, the CDR3 is TGCAGTGCTAGTCCTGGCTCCTCAGGGACCCAGTACTTC.

Notes on this clone: An end of the junction does not agree with germline; a read error may underlie this. The chain links TRBV19 to TRBJ2-3; 7 nucleotides agree with TRBD1. The CDR3 length is 11 residues. In germline, CDR1 is LNHDA, CDR2 SQIVND (reference sequence). Here the CDR3 DNA reads TGTGCCAGTAGTAACCGGGACAGAGAGGATTTT. As protein: CASSNRDREDF.

J is TRBJ2-2 and V is TRBV3-1 (or the pseudogene TRBV3-2); maybe TRBD2 (6 bases). This CDR3 contains 14 residues. V gave up 2 bases and J gave up 6 bases, with 10 bases separating them. Per germline, CDR1 LGHDT and CDR2 YNNKEL (reference sequence). The CDR3 region has the DNA TGTGCCAGCAGCCAATGGGGGGAAGCCGGGGAGCTGTTTTTT. This translates into CASSQWGEAGELFF.

The chain is built from TRBV19 and TRBJ1-2, with 11 bases that match TRBD1. This CDR3 is 15 amino acids long. Germline CDR1 is LNHDA and CDR2 is SQIVND (reference sequence). J gave up 3 bases and V 6 bases, and 6 bases lay outside the gene matches. The CDR3 loop reads CASRDPGQGDYGYTF. The CDR3 nucleotides read TGTGCCAGTAGGGACCCGGGACAGGGGGACTATGGCTACACCTTC.

This clone was recorded once. V and J are TRBV5-1 and TRBJ2-1; D gene uncertain. V lost 0 bases and J 10 bases, leaving 11 bases between the germline ends. In germline, CDR1 is SGHRS, CDR2 YFSETQ. The CDR3 length is 13 residues. The CDR3 loop is CASSLEPNGEQFF. The CDR3, as DNA: TGCGCCAGCAGCTTGGAACCGAACGGGGAGCAGTTCTTC.

The chain is built from TRBV6-5 and TRBJ2-7; the match to TRBD2 covers 12 bases. Germline CDR1 is MNHEY and CDR2 is SVGAGI. The length of the CDR3 is 14 residues. Trimming removed 2 bases from V and 6 bases from J; junction bases left unmatched: 2. In DNA form, the CDR3 reads TGTGCCAGCAGTTACGGACTAGCGGGGTTCGAGCAGTACTTC. This translates into CASSYGLAGFEQYF.

This clone was found once. The J gene is TRBJ2-5, the V gene TRBV21-1; the D call in the table, TRBD2, was not verified against the DNA. TRBV21-1 has pseudogene status. This CDR3 spans 15 amino acids. The DNA for the CDR3 is TGTGCCAGCAGCAAAGCGGCGACTAGGCAAGAGACCCAGTACTTC. Its protein product is CASSKAATRQETQYF.

The rearrangement joins TRBV30 to TRBJ1-5, with D possibly being TRBD1 (6 bases). V was trimmed by 1 base and J by 4 bases, leaving 11 bases between them. This CDR3 has 14 amino acids. CDR1 is GTSNPN, CDR2 SVGIG, per germline (reference sequence). This chain's CDR3 is CAWSESTGNQPQHF. DNA of the CDR3: TGTGCCTGGAGTGAAAGTACAGGGAATCAGCCCCAGCATTTT.

This chain links TRBV10-3 with TRBJ2-5; tentatively, D is TRBD1 (6 bases). Germline CDR1 reads ENHRY; CDR2 reads SYGVKD. The CDR3 length is 16 residues. V lost 4 bases to trimming and J lost 2 bases, with 17 bases between them. Here the CDR3 reads CAISVSNYGQQETQYF. Written as DNA, the CDR3 is TGTGCCATCAGTGTGTCCAACTACGGACAGCAAGAGACCCAGTACTTC.

The V gene is TRBV29-1, the J gene TRBJ1-2, with TRBD1 identical over 7 bases. V dropped 3 bases and J dropped 4; count of bases not matched to a gene: 2. The CDR3 runs 12 residues. Germline lookup yields CDR1 SQVTM and CDR2 ANQGSEA. In nucleotides, the CDR3 is TGCAGCGTTGACGGGACAGTCTATGGCTACACCTTC. Translation: CSVDGTVYGYTF.

This chain uses TRBV3-1 (or the pseudogene TRBV3-2) with TRBJ2-3, with D possibly matching TRBD2 (6 bases). V lost 4 bases and J lost 5, with 16 bases in between. This CDR3 has 15 residues. In germline, CDR1 is LGHDT, CDR2 YNNKEL (reference sequence). In DNA form, the CDR3 reads TGTGCCAGCAGCCCTTTTCCGGGGGTCGGAGATACGCAGTATTTT. It codes for CASSPFPGVGDTQYF.

This rearrangement joins TRBV11-2 to TRBJ1-6; 9 bases line up with TRBD1. The CDR3 spans 15 residues. Germline-derived CDR1 and CDR2 are SGHAT and FQNNGV. V lost 4 bases to trimming and J lost 7 bases; unmatched junction nucleotides: 5. The CDR3 DNA sequence: TGTGCCAGCAGCTCAAGACAGGGGGTAAATTCACCCCTCCACTTT. This gives the protein CASSSRQGVNSPLHF.

The chain has TRBV3-1 (or the pseudogene TRBV3-2) and TRBJ1-1; D is possibly TRBD1 (6 bases). V was pared by 6 bases and J by 7 bases, with 15 bases between. Germline V gene lookup returns CDR1 LGHDT and CDR2 YNNKEL (reference sequence). The CDR3 runs to 13 residues. Here the CDR3 reads CASSSRGGDEAFF. The CDR3 nucleotides are TGTGCCAGCAGTTCAAGGGGGGGGGATGAAGCTTTCTTT.

V and J are TRBV19 and TRBJ1-5; the D gene is possibly TRBD1 (5 bases). Trimming removed 5 bases at V and 4 bases at J, with 12 bases between. The CDR3 has 14 amino acids. Germline loops: CDR1 LNHDA, CDR2 SQIVND (reference sequence). CDR3 protein: CASSVPNRNQPQHF. The DNA of the CDR3 is TGTGCCAGTAGTGTTCCAAACAGGAATCAGCCCCAGCATTTT.

The V and J genes are TRBV19 and TRBJ2-1, with 8 nucleotides matching TRBD2. J gave up 3 bases and V 5 bases, and 6 bases lay outside the gene matches. Germline CDR1 and CDR2: LNHDA and SQIVND (reference sequence). This CDR3 has 15 amino acids. CDR3 DNA sequence: TGTGCCAGTAGTGTCGGGGGGGCCGGCTACAATGAGCAGTTCTTC. This translates into CASSVGGAGYNEQFF.

The rearrangement joins TRBV27 to TRBJ1-1, with 9 bases that match TRBD1. Germline V gene data show CDR1 as MNHEY and CDR2 as SMNVEV (reference sequence). This CDR3 region has 15 residues. Trimming cost V 7 bases and J 4 bases; bases outside gene matches: 10. CDR3 coding DNA: TGTGCCAGCACCAAAATACAGGGGGCTGTCACTGAAGCTTTCTTT. It specifies CASTKIQGAVTEAFF.

J is TRBJ1-2 and V is TRBV6-1; D is uncertain. Germline CDR1 is MNHNS and CDR2 is SASEGT. V shed 2 bases and J shed 5 bases, with 6 bases lying between them. The CDR3 covers 12 residues. The CDR3 DNA is TGTGCCAGCAGTGAAACTGCATATGGCTACACCTTC. Protein: CASSETAYGYTF.

This clone was seen just once. The V and J genes are TRBV5-1 and TRBJ1-2, with D maybe TRBD1 (5 bases). The germline CDR1 and CDR2 sequences are SGHRS and YFSETQ. V was cut by 0 bases and J by 4 bases, with 10 bases left in between. The CDR3 extends over 14 amino acids. This CDR3 reads CASSLGQSSYGYTF. The CDR3 DNA reads TGCGCCAGCAGCTTGGGACAGAGTAGCTATGGCTACACCTTC.

The chain links TRBV5-1 to TRBJ2-7; 14 bases map to TRBD2. V lost 7 bases, J lost 4 bases, and 13 bases stayed unmatched. The CDR3 has 17 amino acids. The germline CDR1 and CDR2 sequences are SGHRS and YFSETQ. The DNA for the CDR3 is TGCGCCAGCGGGGCCTCCGGGACTAGCGGGAGTGCGTACGAGCAGTACTTC. Amino acid sequence: CASGASGTSGSAYEQYF.

The chain combines TRBV6-6 with TRBJ2-7, with 12 bases fitting TRBD2. The CDR3 has 15 amino acids. V shed 2 bases, J shed 4 bases, and the junction held 3 bases outside the gene matches. The V gene's germline CDR1 is MNHNY and CDR2 SVGAGI (reference sequence). Here the CDR3 reads CASSYRLAGAYEQYF. The CDR3 DNA follows: TGTGCCAGCAGTTACCGACTAGCGGGAGCATACGAGCAGTACTTC.

A remark on this clone: At the DNA level, this CDR3 is encoded by other sequences in the same sample as well. The V call is TRBV7-2, the J call TRBJ2-5, with 10 nucleotides matching TRBD1. V lost 5 bases and J lost 2; bases outside the gene matches: 2. CDR1 and CDR2 (germline): SGHTA, FQGNSA. The CDR3 length is 14 residues. The CDR3 sequence: CASSRTGGQETQYF. In DNA form, the CDR3 reads TGTGCCAGCAGCAGGACAGGGGGACAAGAGACCCAGTACTTC. Looking up the rest from reference TRBV7-2 and TRBJ2-5 gives the full variable domain: GAGVSQSPSNKVTEKGKDVELRCDPISGHTALYWYRQSLGQGLEFLIYFQGNSAPDKSGLPSDRFSAERTGGSVSTLTIQRTQQEDSAVYLCASSRTGGQETQYFGPGTRLLVL.

V gene TRBV29-1 combines with J gene TRBJ2-7, with D possibly TRBD1 on 6 matching bases. The CDR3 has 12 residues. Trimming left V 4 bases short and J 1 base short, with 8 bases between. CDR1 and CDR2 (germline): SQVTM, ANQGSEA. The CDR3 is CSVGGPSYEQYF. Here the CDR3 DNA reads TGCAGCGTTGGGGGGCCTTCCTACGAGCAGTACTTC.

This chain joins TRBV9 and TRBJ2-7; no clear D gene. Germline V gives CDR1 SGDLS, CDR2 YYNGEE. Trimming cost V 0 bases and J 0 bases, with 4 bases left between them. CDR3 length: 13 residues. The CDR3 coding sequence is TGTGCCAGCAGCGTAGCGAGCTCCTACGAGCAGTACTTC. The encoded protein is CASSVASSYEQYF.

The chain uses TRBV7-9 and TRBJ1-1; 9 bases agree with TRBD1. This CDR3 is built from 14 residues. V was pared by 5 bases and J by 4 bases, with 5 bases of the junction left unmatched. The germline CDR1 and CDR2 sequences are SEHNR and FQNEAQ (reference sequence). The DNA for the CDR3 is TGTGCCAGCAGCCGGGACAGGGCGACCACTGAAGCTTTCTTT. The encoded protein is CASSRDRATTEAFF.

This clone was counted only a few times. The chain couples TRBV2 to TRBJ2-2; D is unresolved. The V end lost 2 bases, the J end lost 1 base, and 8 bases lay between the germline ends. There are 15 residues in the CDR3. The V gene's germline CDR1 is SNHLY and CDR2 FYNNEI. The CDR3 DNA follows: TGTGCCAGCAGTGAACCCCGCGGGAACACCGGGGAGCTGTTTTTT. It yields the protein CASSEPRGNTGELFF.